A selection of T cell receptor beta chains follows, all from one sample in a study of blood T cells in healthy people across ages. TCRdb used MiXCR to reprocess the 5' RACE reads, holding one entry per CDR3 protein. The repertoire consists of 850,000 to 1,300,000 distinct CDR3 sequences, with 35% to 55% occurring once and the leading ten covering approximately 17%. The specimen was blood. The source is an older woman in good health. Both conserved end residues are part of each CDR3. D genes are given only for firm matches. The listing skips clone size in some rows; elsewhere it reads once, few, many or a size class.

few,TRBJ2-3,-,TRBV24-1,TGTGCCACCAGTGGTGCTAGAACAGATACGCAGTATTTT,CATSGARTDTQYF
-,TRBJ2-3,-,TRBV2,TGTGCCAGCAGTGGAGAATTAGTCACAGATACGCAGTATTTT,CASSGELVTDTQYF
-,TRBJ2-5,TRBD1,TRBV29-1,TGCAGCGTGGGGGGACAGGGATTTTTAGAGACCCAGTACTTC,CSVGGQGFLETQYF
-,TRBJ1-2,TRBD1,TRBV20-1,TGCAGTGCCGACCCCCGGGACAGGGGTGGTGGCTACACCTTC,CSADPRDRGGGYTF
-,TRBJ2-1,TRBD2,TRBV29-1,TGCAGCGCTTTGCGGGGGGCGGTCTACAATGAGCAGTTCTTC,CSALRGAVYNEQFF
few,TRBJ2-5,-,TRBV25-1,TGTGCCAGCAGTGAACGGAGGGTGAGGGAGACCCAGTACTTC,CASSERRVRETQYF
-,TRBJ2-5,TRBD2,TRBV29-1,TGCAGCGTGGGACGAGCGGGAGGGGAGACCCAGTACTTC,CSVGRAGGETQYF
-,TRBJ2-4,TRBD1,TRBV20-1,TGCAGTGCCCAGCACCGGGACAGGGGCATTCAGTACTTC,CSAQHRDRGIQYF
-,TRBJ1-1,TRBD1,TRBV10-3,TGTGCCATCAGTGAGGAGGGGGGACAGGGGTCCGCTGAAGCTTTCTTT,CAISEEGGQGSAEAFF
-,TRBJ2-7,TRBD1,TRBV6-5,TGTGCCAGCAGTTACTATCTTTCCGGGACAGGCCTACGGGTCCCCTACGAGCAGTACTTC,CASSYYLSGTGLRVPYEQYF
-,TRBJ2-2,TRBD1,TRBV2,TGTGCCAGCAGACCATACAGGGGGAGCGGGGAGCTGTTTTTT,CASRPYRGSGELFF
-,TRBJ2-7,-,TRBV29-1,TGCAGCGTTGAAGTGGCGGGTAGCGTGTCAGACCCCTTAGGGCAGTACTTC,CSVEVAGSVSDPLGQYF
many,TRBJ2-7,-,TRBV28,TGTGCCAGCAGTTTATCCGGGAACTCCTACGAGCAGTACTTC,CASSLSGNSYEQYF
few,TRBJ2-7,TRBD1,TRBV29-1,TGCAGCGTCGGGAGGAGGGACAGGGGAAACGCCTACGAGCAGTACTTC,CSVGRRDRGNAYEQYF
-,TRBJ2-1,-,TRBV20-1,TGCAGTGCTAGGCCCCCCAGAGATGGGAAGCAGTTCTTC,CSARPPRDGKQFF
-,TRBJ2-1,TRBD2,TRBV7-2,TGTGCCAGCAGCCCCCAGACTAGCGGGACTTTTGAGCAGTTCTTC,CASSPQTSGTFEQFF
-,TRBJ1-1,-,TRBV2,TGTGCCAGCACTCGCACTGAAGCTTTCTTT,CASTRTEAFF
few,TRBJ2-1,TRBD2,TRBV20-1,TGCAGTGCTGCCCTTAGCGGGTGGGAGCAGTTCTTC,CSAALSGWEQFF
-,TRBJ2-7,TRBD2,TRBV2,TGTGCCAGCAAGGTGGCTAGCGGCTACGAGCAGTACTTC,CASKVASGYEQYF
-,TRBJ2-1,TRBD2,TRBV29-1,TGCAGCGTAAACGGGAGGACTTACAATGTGCAGTTCTTC,CSVNGRTYNVQFF
few,TRBJ1-5,-,TRBV12-3/TRBV12-4,TGTGCCAGCAGATTGACAGGTGGACAGCCCCAGCATTTT,CASRLTGGQPQHF
many,TRBJ2-7,TRBD1,TRBV10-3,TGTGCCATCGGGGACAGCCCCTACGAGCAGTACTTC,CAIGDSPYEQYF
many,TRBJ2-7,-,TRBV3-1,TGTGCCAGCAGCCAAGCGCAGGGGAGGTACGAGCAGTACTTC,CASSQAQGRYEQYF
-,TRBJ2-5,-,TRBV12-3/TRBV12-4,TGTGCCAGCAGTTACCCCTTGGGTGGGGGCGAGACCCAGTACTTC,CASSYPLGGGETQYF
-,TRBJ1-6,-,TRBV2,TGTGCCAGCAGCCCTATACAGGGAGGATATAATTCACCCCTCCACTTT,CASSPIQGGYNSPLHF
-,TRBJ1-4,TRBD1,TRBV7-9,TGTGCCAGCAGCTCCGCCGGGACAGCAAATGAAAAACTGTTTTTT,CASSSAGTANEKLFF
-,TRBJ1-4,-,TRBV4-1,TGCGCCAGCAGCCAAGGGGAGGGTGGAGATGAAAAACTGTTTTTT,CASSQGEGGDEKLFF
few,TRBJ2-1,TRBD2,TRBV12-3/TRBV12-4,TGTGCCAGCAGTCTGGGACTAGCGGGAGGGCCGTCCTACAATGAGCAGTTCTTC,CASSLGLAGGPSYNEQFF
-,TRBJ2-2,TRBD1,TRBV5-1,TGCGCCAGCAGCTACGACAGGGGTAGCACCGGGGAGCTGTTTTTT,CASSYDRGSTGELFF
-,TRBJ2-3,TRBD2,TRBV11-2,TGTGCCAGCAGCCCACAGAAGACTAGCGGGAGAACAGATACGCAGTATTTT,CASSPQKTSGRTDTQYF
-,TRBJ2-7,-,TRBV27,TGTGCCAGCAGATCAGAGCGGTTTGGGGCCTACGAGCAGTACTTC,CASRSERFGAYEQYF
few,TRBJ2-3,TRBD1,TRBV6-5,TGTGCCAGCAGTTACTCAGGGGGCCCTGAGGGTACGCAGTATTTT,CASSYSGGPEGTQYF
-,TRBJ2-5,TRBD2,TRBV5-1,TGCGCCAGCAGCACCTCTAGCGGGAGTTTCGATGAGCAGTACTTC,CASSTSSGSFDEQYF
-,TRBJ2-1,TRBD2,TRBV18,TGTGCCAGCCTAGGGACTAGCGGGACCAATGAGCAGTTCTTC,CASLGTSGTNEQFF
-,TRBJ2-5,-,TRBV28,TGTGCCAGCAGTTCCGCCCAACAGGTGATCCAAGAGACCCAGTACTTC,CASSSAQQVIQETQYF
once,TRBJ2-5,-,TRBV27,TGTGCCAGCAGCCTAAGGGGACGGAGGCAAGAGACCCAGTACTTC,CASSLRGRRQETQYF
-,TRBJ2-7,-,TRBV27,TGTGCCAGCAGCTCCCGAGCGCAGGGTACCAGGGAGCAGTACTTC,CASSSRAQGTREQYF
few,TRBJ2-4,TRBD1,TRBV4-1,TGCGCCAGCAGCCAAGACCCAGGGGGCCCAATAGCCAAAAACATTCAGTACTTC,CASSQDPGGPIAKNIQYF
-,TRBJ2-7,-,TRBV7-9,TGTGCCAGCAGCGCCCGCGGCGGGACCGGGTACTACGAGCAGTACTTC,CASSARGGTGYYEQYF
-,TRBJ2-1,TRBD2,TRBV9,TGTGCCAGCAGCCTCGGACTAGCGGACTGGAATGAGCAGTTCTTC,CASSLGLADWNEQFF
-,TRBJ2-1,TRBD2,TRBV7-2,TGTGCCAGCAGTGAGACTAGCGGGAGTTTTGAGCAGTTCTTC,CASSETSGSFEQFF
many,TRBJ2-7,-,TRBV20-1,TGCAGTGCTAGTTTGTTCCGGGGTACCAACGAGCAGTACTTC,CSASLFRGTNEQYF
once,TRBJ2-1,TRBD2,TRBV3-1,TGTGCCAGCAGCCAAGACATCCTAGCGGGAGGGCATGAGCAGTTCTTC,CASSQDILAGGHEQFF
few,TRBJ2-7,TRBD1,TRBV27,TGTGCCAGCGGGTCCGGGACAGGGGCGACCTACGAGCAGTACTTC,CASGSGTGATYEQYF
-,TRBJ2-1,TRBD1,TRBV5-1,TGCGCCAGCAGTTCCCCTGACAGGGATGTAAGCAATGAGCAGTTCTTC,CASSSPDRDVSNEQFF